This is a list of T cell receptor beta chains from one sample in a study of memory CD4+ T cells and cytomegalovirus serostatus. Clones were sequenced by immunoSEQ multiplex PCR, and TCRdb holds only the in-frame ones, with some missing. The profile shows about 56,000 clones, about 68% of them singletons. Input material: memory CD4+ T cells from blood. These receptors all stem from an adult in good health and CMV-seropositive. Both conserved end residues are part of each CDR3. A D gene is named only where the DNA matches it firmly. Not all rows give a size; the values are once, few, many and, for expanded clones, a class.

CDR3 DNA: TGTGCCTGGAGTGTAGGGACGAATCAGCCCCAGCATTTT; CDR3 protein: CAWSVGTNQPQHF; J gene: TRBJ1-5; clone size: .; V gene: TRBV30; D gene: .
CDR3 DNA: TGCGCCAGCAGCCAAGATGGGGGGGCGAACACTGAAGCTTTCTTT; CDR3 protein: CASSQDGGANTEAFF; J gene: TRBJ1-1; clone size: .; V gene: TRBV4-3; D gene: .
CDR3 DNA: TGTGCCACCAGCAGAGTGGATGGCTACGAGCAGTACTTC; CDR3 protein: CATSRVDGYEQYF; J gene: TRBJ2-7; clone size: .; V gene: TRBV15; D gene: .
CDR3 DNA: TGTGCCACCAGCAGAGCCACCGCCGACTATAAGCGGCCTTTGGGGACCCAGTACTTC; CDR3 protein: CATSRATADYKRPLGTQYF; J gene: TRBJ2-5; clone size: .; V gene: TRBV15; D gene: .
CDR3 DNA: TGTGCCAGCTCACCACGACATTACCAAGAGACCCAGTACTTC; CDR3 protein: CASSPRHYQETQYF; J gene: TRBJ2-5; clone size: .; V gene: TRBV18; D gene: .
CDR3 DNA: TGTGCCAGCAGCCCCCGGGACGGGAGTGACGAGCAGTACTTC; CDR3 protein: CASSPRDGSDEQYF; J gene: TRBJ2-7; clone size: once; V gene: TRBV11-3; D gene: .
CDR3 DNA: TGTGCCAGCAGCTTAGCAATACCGGGACAGGGCATGCATGAAGCTTTCTTT; CDR3 protein: CASSLAIPGQGMHEAFF; J gene: TRBJ1-1; clone size: .; V gene: TRBV7-9; D gene: TRBD1
CDR3 DNA: TGTGCCAGCAGCTTTAGTGGCGGCCGGGCAGATACGCAGTATTTT; CDR3 protein: CASSFSGGRADTQYF; J gene: TRBJ2-3; clone size: .; V gene: TRBV9; D gene: .
CDR3 DNA: TGCGCCAGCAGTCAATCAAATTCTCGGAGGGGATCCTATAACATTCAGTACTTC; CDR3 protein: CASSQSNSRRGSYNIQYF; J gene: TRBJ2-4; clone size: .; V gene: TRBV23-1; D gene: .
CDR3 DNA: TGTGCCAGCAGTTTATGGGGTTCAGGAACAGGGGGACTAAATGAAAAACTGTTTTTT; CDR3 protein: CASSLWGSGTGGLNEKLFF; J gene: TRBJ1-4; clone size: .; V gene: TRBV28; D gene: TRBD1
CDR3 DNA: TGCGCCAGCAGCCAGCGAGGCCGGGGTGGAGCAGATACGCAGTATTTT; CDR3 protein: CASSQRGRGGADTQYF; J gene: TRBJ2-3; clone size: .; V gene: TRBV4-1; D gene: .
CDR3 DNA: TGTGCCAGCAGTTCCCCGGGGCTAGTCTCTGGGGCCAACGTCCTGACTTTC; CDR3 protein: CASSSPGLVSGANVLTF; J gene: TRBJ2-6; clone size: .; V gene: TRBV28; D gene: .
CDR3 DNA: TGTGCCAGCAGCTTAGCGCAAGCAAATGAGCAGTTCTTC; CDR3 protein: CASSLAQANEQFF; J gene: TRBJ2-1; clone size: .; V gene: TRBV7-9; D gene: .
CDR3 DNA: TGTGCCAGCAGTTACAGCCGGGACATAAAAAACTACGAGCAGTACTTC; CDR3 protein: CASSYSRDIKNYEQYF; J gene: TRBJ2-7; clone size: .; V gene: TRBV6-5; D gene: .
CDR3 DNA: TGTGCCAGCAGTGGTACGACGGGGTACCGCGGCTACACCTTC; CDR3 protein: CASSGTTGYRGYTF; J gene: TRBJ1-2; clone size: .; V gene: TRBV6-1; D gene: .